The following is a TCR beta chain sequence with its context. V gave up 5 bases and J gave up 4 bases; unmatched junction bases: 9. This CDR3 contains 16 residues. The germline V gene encodes CDR1 SGHVS and CDR2 FQNEAQ. The table came from immunoSEQ multiplex PCR; TCRdb's copy has only in-frame clones and leaves some out. The sample records 29,000 or so clones, about 90% being singletons. Specified time point: new active TB diagnosis, blood taken before or within 7 days of starting treatment. The sample originates from a study of T cells in tuberculosis. This receptor was identified in an adult with tuberculosis. Here the sequenced sample was PBMCs, taken at tuberculosis diagnosis. This chain uses TRBV7-8 with TRBJ2-3; 10 bases line up with TRBD2. The CDR3 region has the DNA TGTGCCAGCAGCCCGGTCAGCGGGGGGGTATCAGATACGCAGTATTTT. Amino acid sequence: CASSPVSGGVSDTQYF.